These 19 T cell receptor beta chains were sequenced from one sample in a study of blood T cell repertoires in COVID-19. Here immunoSEQ multiplex PCR was the method, and the copy in TCRdb shows in-frame clones only, minus some. The table records about 100,000 clones, 85% to 90% of them present only once. Source material: peripheral blood. The receptor source for this set is a human donor in a cohort sampled during active COVID-19.

Only one count was recorded for this clone. The rearrangement uses TRBV5-6 and TRBJ1-5; TRBD1 is a possible D gene (6 bases). CDR1 SGHDT and CDR2 YYEEEE come from the germline V gene. The CDR3 length is 14 residues. V was pared by 4 bases and J by 3 bases, with 11 bases between. CDR3 bases: TGTGCCAGCAGCGAGACAGGCCCCAATCAGCCCCAGCATTTT. Amino acids: CASSETGPNQPQHF.

The rearrangement uses TRBV12-3 or TRBV12-4 and TRBJ1-1; D perhaps matches TRBD1 (6 bases). V lost 0 bases and J 5 bases, leaving 7 bases between the germline ends. The CDR3 has 13 residues. The chain's CDR3 is CASSLAQGTEAFF. As DNA, the CDR3 is TGTGCCAGCAGTTTAGCCCAGGGGACTGAAGCTTTCTTT.

The chain has TRBV3-1 (or the pseudogene TRBV3-2) and TRBJ2-7; 12 bases match TRBD2. Germline V gene lookup returns CDR1 LGHDT and CDR2 YNNKEL (reference sequence). The V and J ends lost 0 bases and 3 bases, in that order; junction bases with no gene match: 6. The CDR3 is 17 amino acids. The CDR3 nucleotides read TGTGCCAGCAGCCAAGATATCCTAGCGGGAGGGGTCTACGAGCAGTACTTC. Encoded protein: CASSQDILAGGVYEQYF.

This clone occurred a few times. The chain employs TRBV11-2 and TRBJ1-5, with a tentative D call TRBD1 (5 bases). The CDR3 is 16 amino acids. With 1 base removed from V and 0 bases from J, the gap between germline ends came to 10 bases. CDR1 SGHAT and CDR2 FQNNGV come from the germline V gene. The CDR3: CASSLGWGDSNQPQHF. CDR3 coding DNA: TGTGCCAGCAGCTTAGGCTGGGGCGATAGCAATCAGCCCCAGCATTTT.

CDR3 in DNA: TGTGCCAGCAGACTAGCGGGGGGAGTGGATACGCAGTATTTT. This gives the protein CASRLAGGVDTQYF. The chain recombines TRBV2 with TRBJ2-3; TRBD2 matches at 12 bases. Germline loops: CDR1 SNHLY, CDR2 FYNNEI. Trimming cost V 6 bases and J 6 bases; bases outside gene matches: 4. The CDR3 is 14 amino acids.

The V call is TRBV4-1, the J call TRBJ2-3, with 8 nucleotides matching TRBD1. The V gene's germline CDR1 is MGHRA and CDR2 YSYEKL. The CDR3 sequence is 17 residues long. The V segment lost 3 bases and the J segment 0 bases; nucleotides outside the gene matches: 8. The CDR3 protein is CASSHLGQGGSTDTQYF. The CDR3 coding sequence is TGCGCCAGCAGCCACCTAGGACAGGGCGGTAGCACAGATACGCAGTATTTT.

The J gene is TRBJ2-1, the V gene TRBV11-2; no reliable D call. The CDR3 runs 13 residues. V was clipped by 2 bases and J by 10 bases, with 12 bases between them. From germline, CDR1 is SGHAT and CDR2 FQNNGV. Here the CDR3 DNA reads TGTGCCAGCAGCTTACAGCAGGTTAACGAGCAGTTCTTC. Amino acid sequence: CASSLQQVNEQFF. The full variable domain, rest sourced from reference TRBV11-2 and TRBJ2-1, is EAGVAQSPRYKIIEKRQSVAFWCNPISGHATLYWYQQILGQGPKLLIQFQNNGVVDDSQLPKDRFSAERLKGVDSTLKIQPAKLEDSAVYLCASSLQQVNEQFFGPGTRLTVL.

Here the CDR3 reads CASSSRRGGTNNEQFF. CDR3 DNA sequence: TGTGCCAGCAGCTCCAGGCGTGGGGGGACTAACAATGAGCAGTTCTTC. The chain couples TRBV7-9 to TRBJ2-1; 7 bases align to TRBD2. The CDR3 has 16 residues. Trimming removed 4 bases from V and 5 bases from J; junction bases left unmatched: 11. The germline V gene encodes CDR1 SEHNR and CDR2 FQNEAQ (reference sequence).

CDR3 region: CASRQTGETQYF. As DNA, the CDR3 is TGTGCCAGCAGACAAACGGGAGAGACCCAGTACTTC. The gene calls are TRBV7-8 and TRBJ2-5; no definite D call. Trimming took off 6 bases at V and 4 bases at J, with 9 bases between the two ends. The CDR3 covers 12 residues. Germline CDR1 and CDR2: SGHVS and FQNEAQ. The variable domain in full, completed from reference TRBV7-8 and TRBJ2-5, reads GAGVSQSPRYKVAKRGQDVALRCDPISGHVSLFWYQQALGQGPEFLTYFQNEAQLDKSGLPSDRFFAERPEGSVSTLKIQRTQQEDSAVYLCASRQTGETQYFGPGTRLLVL.

The chain combines TRBV18 with TRBJ2-3, with a weak D call TRBD1 (5 bases). V was trimmed by 2 bases and J by 0 bases, leaving 12 bases between them. The CDR3 is 16 residues long. Germline V gene sequence: CDR1 KGHSH, CDR2 LQKENI. The CDR3 is CASSPTRQSSTDTQYF. DNA for the CDR3: TGTGCCAGCTCACCAACCCGACAGTCTAGCACAGATACGCAGTATTTT.

V is TRBV14 and J is TRBJ1-1; a possible D gene is TRBD1 (6 bases). This CDR3 has 14 residues. Germline assignment: CDR1 SGHDN and CDR2 FVKESK. Trimming stripped 10 bases from V and 4 bases from J, with 19 bases between. This CDR3 is CATLRAGAGTEAFF. CDR3 DNA sequence: TGTGCCACCCTGCGAGCAGGGGCCGGCACTGAAGCTTTCTTT.

This chain links TRBV3-1 (or the pseudogene TRBV3-2) with TRBJ1-4; 7 bases match TRBD1. With 1 base clipped from V and 8 bases from J, the junction kept 1 base outside the gene matches. CDR3 length equals 13 residues. The germline CDR1 and CDR2 sequences are LGHDT and YNNKEL (reference sequence). CDR3 DNA sequence: TGTGCCAGCAGCCAAGCAGGGGGGGAAAAACTGTTTTTT. Translated, it gives CASSQAGGEKLFF.

The rearrangement joins TRBV5-4 to TRBJ2-1; 8 positions agree with TRBD2. The V gene end was trimmed by 4 bases and the J gene end by 7 bases; junction bases not matched to a gene: 7. CDR3 size: 14 residues. Looked up from germline, CDR1 is SGHNT and CDR2 is YYREEE (reference sequence). The CDR3 loop is CASSAEGLGNEQFF. DNA for the CDR3: TGTGCCAGCAGCGCTGAGGGACTAGGTAATGAGCAGTTCTTC.

This clone appeared once. The gene calls are TRBV27 and TRBJ1-6; no reliable D call. There are 19 residues in the CDR3. Germline assignment: CDR1 MNHEY and CDR2 SMNVEV (reference sequence). Trimming left V 6 bases short and J 2 bases short, with 23 bases between. The CDR3 coding sequence is TGTGCCAGCAGCCTAAAGGGAAGCGGCACGGGTGCCTATAATTCACCCCTCCACTTT. Its protein product is CASSLKGSGTGAYNSPLHF.

The chain carries TRBV29-1 and TRBJ1-5, with 9 nucleotides matching TRBD1. The V gene end was trimmed by 4 bases and the J gene end by 8 bases; junction bases not matched to a gene: 3. Germline CDR1 and CDR2: SQVTM and ANQGSEA. The CDR3 is 12 amino acids. The CDR3 DNA is TGCAGCGTTGGACAGGGGGATAAGCCCCAGCATTTT. Protein sequence: CSVGQGDKPQHF.

This chain connects TRBV9 to TRBJ1-6; a possible D gene is TRBD1 (5 bases). CDR1 SGDLS and CDR2 YYNGEE come from the germline V gene. The V gene lost 1 base and the J gene lost 4 bases, with 15 bases spanning the gap. There are 17 residues in the CDR3. For the CDR3, the DNA is TGTGCCAGCAGCGTAACGATGGGAGGGGCATATAATTCACCCCTCCACTTT. This gives the protein CASSVTMGGAYNSPLHF.

V gene TRBV7-2 combines with J gene TRBJ2-5; 8 bases fit TRBD2. The germline CDR1 and CDR2 sequences are SGHTA and FQGNSA. The V segment lost 3 bases and the J segment 3 bases; nucleotides outside the gene matches: 12. The CDR3 totals 17 residues. CDR3 coding DNA: TGTGCCAGCAGCTTCAAGATGAGCGGGGGCAGCAAAGAGACCCAGTACTTC. It specifies CASSFKMSGGSKETQYF. The full variable domain, its missing parts supplied by reference TRBV7-2 and TRBJ2-5, is GAGVSQSPSNKVTEKGKDVELRCDPISGHTALYWYRQSLGQGLEFLIYFQGNSAPDKSGLPSDRFSAERTGGSVSTLTIQRTQQEDSAVYLCASSFKMSGGSKETQYFGPGTRLLVL.

This clone was seen just once. The V call is TRBV4-1, the J call TRBJ2-6; maybe TRBD2 (6 bases). This CDR3 spans 16 amino acids. Germline V gives CDR1 MGHRA, CDR2 YSYEKL. Trimming removed 7 bases from V and 4 bases from J, with 17 bases in between. The CDR3 sequence: CASTEAGGAGANVLTF. DNA of the CDR3: TGCGCCAGCACCGAAGCAGGAGGGGCAGGGGCCAACGTCCTGACTTTC.

This clone was picked up a small number of times. This chain joins TRBV23-1 and TRBJ1-4; D is ambiguous. TRBV23-1 is labeled an ORF, and its function is uncertain. V was clipped by 4 bases and J by 8 bases, with 17 bases between them. The CDR3 contains 15 residues. The CDR3 region is CASSPGPGEGEKLFF. DNA of the CDR3: TGCGCCAGCAGTCCCGGGCCCGGGGAAGGCGAAAAACTGTTTTTT.